The 27 T cell receptor beta chains below come from one sample, sequenced in a study of human thymus T cells. TCRdb's copy holds only in-frame clones and misses some; the assay was immunoSEQ multiplex PCR. The sample consists of about 78,000 clones, approximately 96% of them appearing once. Corrective cardiac surgery supplied the resected thymus tissue. Sequenced input: thymus tissue. Source of these receptors: a boy under two years old with a congenital heart defect but otherwise immunologically healthy.

This clone was observed a few times. J is TRBJ1-5 and V is TRBV19, with D maybe TRBD1 (6 bases). The CDR3 runs 16 residues. Trimming stripped 5 bases from V and 2 bases from J, with 16 bases between. Germline CDR1 and CDR2: LNHDA and SQIVND (reference sequence). The CDR3 DNA follows: TGTGCCAGTAGTTCCCCGGACAGTCCTGGCAATCAGCCCCAGCATTTT. It encodes CASSSPDSPGNQPQHF.

The chain links TRBV5-4 to TRBJ1-2; D ambiguous. Germline V lookup: CDR1 SGHNT, CDR2 YYREEE (reference sequence). The CDR3 consists of 14 residues. The V end lost 3 bases, the J end lost 6 bases, and 15 bases lay between the germline ends. The CDR3 DNA sequence: TGTGCCAGCAGCTCCCGCCCCGGCGCCCATGGCTACACCTTC. Amino acids: CASSSRPGAHGYTF.

This sequence joins TRBV27 and TRBJ1-1; D is uncertain. There are 13 residues in the CDR3. Trimming took 6 bases from V and 4 from J, leaving 12 bases between them. Germline CDR1 MNHEY, CDR2 SMNVEV (reference sequence). The CDR3 region has the DNA TGTGCCAGCAGCAATAACAAGGGCACTGAAGCTTTCTTT. Translated, it gives CASSNNKGTEAFF.

V usage is TRBV11-2 and J usage is TRBJ2-7; tentative D call: TRBD1 (5 bases). The CDR3 is made up of 16 amino acids. Germline CDR1 and CDR2: SGHAT and FQNNGV. Deletions cut 4 bases from V and 4 bases from J, with 20 bases between. Here the CDR3 reads CASSSRPPGTGYEQYF. The CDR3 nucleotides read TGTGCCAGCAGCTCTAGACCCCCTGGCACAGGATACGAGCAGTACTTC.

The rearrangement uses TRBV5-1 and TRBJ2-7; 9 positions agree with TRBD1. The CDR3 covers 17 residues. CDR1 and CDR2 (germline): SGHRS, YFSETQ. The junction had 10 bases not matched to a gene; V was cut back by 1 base and J by 2 bases. The DNA of the CDR3 is TGCGCCAGCAGCTTGCAAAACAGGGGGCGAACCACCTACGAGCAGTACTTC. This codes for CASSLQNRGRTTYEQYF.

The gene calls are TRBV6-4 and TRBJ2-2, with D perhaps TRBD1 (6 bases). CDR1 is MRHNA and CDR2 is SNTAGT in the germline V gene. V gave up 8 bases and J gave up 0 bases, with 19 bases separating them. The CDR3 has 17 residues. For the CDR3, the DNA is TGTGCCAGCGCAAGAGACCCGGGACAAACGAACACCGGGGAGCTGTTTTTT. It encodes CASARDPGQTNTGELFF.

V gene TRBV28 combines with J gene TRBJ1-5; D is unclear. Germline loops: CDR1 MDHEN, CDR2 SYDVKM. This CDR3 is built from 13 residues. The V gene lost 3 bases and the J gene lost 9 bases, with 12 bases spanning the gap. This CDR3 is CASSLPYFGPQHF. CDR3 DNA: TGTGCCAGCAGTTTGCCCTATTTCGGGCCCCAGCATTTT.

The chain employs TRBV15 and TRBJ2-5, with D maybe TRBD2 (6 bases). V was shortened by 1 base and J by 6 bases, with 12 bases between the two germline ends. This CDR3 spans 14 amino acids. CDR1 and CDR2 from the germline V gene are LNHNV and YYDKDF (reference sequence). The CDR3: CATSRGWEEKTQYF. The CDR3, as DNA: TGTGCCACCAGCAGAGGGTGGGAGGAGAAGACCCAGTACTTC.

This chain uses TRBV5-1 with TRBJ2-7; 7 bases align to TRBD2. Germline trimming cut 4 bases from V and 2 bases from J; bases unmatched to any gene: 12. Germline V CDR1 and CDR2: SGHRS, YFSETQ. The CDR3 loop spans 16 amino acids. This chain's CDR3 is CASSLIGLVGPYEQYF. In nucleotides, the CDR3 is TGCGCCAGCAGCCTGATAGGACTAGTGGGGCCCTACGAGCAGTACTTC.

The chain uses TRBV5-1 and TRBJ2-3; TRBD2 is a possible D gene (6 bases). The CDR3 sequence is 16 residues long. In germline, CDR1 is SGHRS, CDR2 YFSETQ. V lost 1 base to trimming and J lost 2 bases, with 14 bases between them. For the CDR3, the DNA is TGCGCCAGCAGCTTGACACAGTGGGGGGTCACAGATACGCAGTATTTT. Its protein is CASSLTQWGVTDTQYF.

This clone has just one count. V is TRBV7-3 and J is TRBJ2-7; D is perhaps TRBD1 or TRBD2 (5 bases each). Trimming cost V 3 bases and J 5 bases, with 11 bases left between them. The length of the CDR3 is 13 residues. Looked up from germline, CDR1 is SGHTA and CDR2 is FQGTGA. Here the CDR3 reads CASSLRGADEQYF. Here the CDR3 DNA reads TGTGCCAGCAGCTTGAGGGGCGCGGACGAGCAGTACTTC.

J is TRBJ1-2 and V is TRBV6-5, with a weak D call TRBD1 (6 bases). In germline, CDR1 is MNHEY, CDR2 SVGAGI. The length of the CDR3 is 14 residues. The V end was cut by 2 bases, the J end by 7 bases, with 14 bases between. Here the CDR3 DNA reads TGTGCCAGCAGTTACATAACAGGGTGCGGTGGCTACACCTTC. Amino acids: CASSYITGCGGYTF.

V and J are TRBV27 and TRBJ2-5; TRBD1 aligns across 9 bases. Per germline, CDR1 MNHEY and CDR2 SMNVEV (reference sequence). V trimming: 5 bases; J trimming: 3 bases; junction bases outside the gene matches: 25. The CDR3 spans 21 residues. The CDR3 nucleotides read TGTGCCAGCAGTGACCAATACAGGGGGCAACAGGGGACTGCACCAGAAGAGACCCAGTACTTC. Its translation: CASSDQYRGQQGTAPEETQYF.

The J gene is TRBJ2-7, the V gene TRBV5-4; D perhaps matches TRBD2 (5 bases). CDR1 and CDR2 from the germline V gene are SGHNT and YYREEE (reference sequence). The CDR3 is 16 residues long. Trimming removed 0 bases from V and 2 bases from J, with 15 bases in between. CDR3 nucleotide sequence: TGTGCCAGCAGCTTGGGGCCAAGCGGAACCCCCTACGAGCAGTACTTC. It is translated as CASSLGPSGTPYEQYF.

The gene calls are TRBV30 and TRBJ1-1; D is uncertain. This CDR3 region has 19 residues. V was pared by 0 bases and J by 4 bases, with 27 bases between. CDR1 and CDR2 from the germline V gene are GTSNPN and SVGIG (reference sequence). CDR3 in DNA: TGTGCCTGGAGTGTACCACTCCCAGGTCCAACTCCTGGGGTCACTGAAGCTTTCTTT. It codes for CAWSVPLPGPTPGVTEAFF. The whole variable domain, remainder taken from reference TRBV30 and TRBJ1-1, is SQTIHQWPATLVQPVGSPLSLECTVEGTSNPNLYWYRQAAGRGLQLLFYSVGIGQISSEVPQNLSASRPQDRQFILSSKKLLLSDSGFYLCAWSVPLPGPTPGVTEAFFGQGTRLTVV.

This clone is a singleton in its sample. The J gene is TRBJ2-3, the V gene TRBV28; 7 nucleotides agree with TRBD1. Germline lookup yields CDR1 MDHEN and CDR2 SYDVKM. CDR3 length: 17 residues. The trim removed 5 bases at V and 0 bases at J, leaving 11 bases unmatched. CDR3 region: CASSQLTGTPSTDTQYF. As DNA, the CDR3 is TGTGCCAGCAGTCAACTGACAGGGACCCCTAGCACAGATACGCAGTATTTT.

CDR3 in amino acids: CASSQVRGYSYGYTF. The CDR3 coding sequence is TGCGCCAGCAGCCAAGTGAGGGGGTACAGCTATGGCTACACCTTC. The chain is built from TRBV4-3 and TRBJ1-2; D is perhaps TRBD1 (6 bases). The CDR3 extends over 15 amino acids. Per the germline V gene, CDR1 is LGHNA and CDR2 is YSLEER. Trimming shortened V by 1 base and J by 4 bases, and 13 bases separated the two germline ends.

Written as DNA, the CDR3 is TGTGCCAGCAGCTTCCAGTCCGGGTATGAGCAGTTCTTC. Protein sequence: CASSFQSGYEQFF. The chain employs TRBV7-8 and TRBJ2-1, with no clear D. Trimming took off 3 bases at V and 8 bases at J, with 11 bases between the two ends. CDR1 is SGHVS, CDR2 FQNEAQ, per germline. This CDR3 is built from 13 residues.

This sequence joins TRBV28 and TRBJ2-4, with D possibly matching TRBD2 (5 bases). Trimming removed 7 bases at V and 7 bases at J, with 17 bases between. CDR1 and CDR2 (germline): MDHEN, SYDVKM. This CDR3 region has 14 residues. The CDR3 here is CASTSSNGVNIQYF. The CDR3 region has the DNA TGTGCCAGCACCTCTTCAAACGGGGTCAACATTCAGTACTTC.

The rearrangement links TRBV6-1 to TRBJ2-1, with TRBD2 identical over 13 bases. Germline values: CDR1 MNHNS, CDR2 SASEGT. CDR3 length: 18 residues. V shed 1 base and J 4 bases; nucleotides not matched to a gene: 7. Written as DNA, the CDR3 is TGTGCCAGCAGTGAAGGACTAGCGGGGGGTCGAACTTACAATGAGCAGTTCTTC. It translates to CASSEGLAGGRTYNEQFF.

This clone has just one count. The J gene is TRBJ1-1, the V gene TRBV5-1; a weak D match, TRBD1 (6 bases). Trimming removed 2 bases at V and 0 bases at J, with 8 bases between. The germline V gene has CDR1 SGHRS and CDR2 YFSETQ. The CDR3 consists of 14 residues. The CDR3 here is CASSLRDMNTEAFF. CDR3 nucleotide sequence: TGCGCCAGCAGCTTAAGGGACATGAACACTGAAGCTTTCTTT.

This sequence joins TRBV23-1 and TRBJ1-1, with D possibly matching TRBD1 (6 bases). TRBV23-1 is an ORF; its function is uncertain. The CDR3 contains 18 residues. The germline V and J ends were trimmed by 0 bases and 6 bases, with 23 bases remaining between them. Here the CDR3 reads CASSQSNREERVCPEAFF. The DNA of the CDR3 is TGCGCCAGCAGTCAATCGAACAGGGAGGAGAGGGTTTGCCCTGAAGCTTTCTTT.

The J gene is TRBJ1-1, the V gene TRBV27, with D tentatively TRBD1 (5 bases). The germline V and J ends were trimmed by 5 bases and 2 bases, with 18 bases remaining between them. CDR1 and CDR2 from the germline V gene are MNHEY and SMNVEV (reference sequence). The CDR3 runs to 16 residues. The CDR3 reads CASSTRVGFSNTEAFF. DNA of the CDR3: TGTGCCAGCAGTACCAGGGTAGGATTCTCTAACACTGAAGCTTTCTTT.

The rearrangement uses TRBV15 and TRBJ1-4; 12 positions match TRBD1. Germline CDR1 and CDR2: LNHNV and YYDKDF (reference sequence). CDR3 length: 18 amino acids. V lost 1 base and J lost 8; bases outside the gene matches: 11. CDR3 in DNA: TGTGCCACCAGCAGAGTCAAGGGACAGGGGGCAGTAGGGGAAAAACTGTTTTTT. This sequence encodes CATSRVKGQGAVGEKLFF.

The chain links TRBV14 to TRBJ1-2, with 7 bases fitting TRBD1. V was pared by 0 bases and J by 7 bases, with 11 bases of the junction left unmatched. CDR1 is SGHDN, CDR2 FVKESK, per germline. CDR3 length equals 16 residues. CDR3 sequence (DNA): TGTGCCAGCAGCCAAGATGCGACGACAGGGAAAGGTGGCTACACCTTC. This codes for CASSQDATTGKGGYTF.

The rearrangement uses TRBV7-2 and TRBJ1-2; 7 positions match TRBD1. The CDR3 covers 13 residues. Looked up from germline, CDR1 is SGHTA and CDR2 is FQGNSA. V lost 5 bases to trimming and J lost 8 bases; unmatched junction nucleotides: 8. DNA of the CDR3: TGTGCCAGCAGCGGGGGGACAGTGCCGGGCTACACCTTC. Encoded protein: CASSGGTVPGYTF.

This clone was seen only once. This chain uses TRBV7-6 with TRBJ2-1, with 15 bases aligning to TRBD2. The V segment lost 1 base and the J segment 7 bases; nucleotides outside the gene matches: 8. Per the germline V gene, CDR1 is SGHVS and CDR2 is FNYEAQ. CDR3 length: 18 amino acids. The CDR3 DNA is TGTGCCAGCAGCTTAGAAAGAAGGGGACTAGCGGGAGGAAATGAGCAGTTCTTC. Amino acid sequence: CASSLERRGLAGGNEQFF.